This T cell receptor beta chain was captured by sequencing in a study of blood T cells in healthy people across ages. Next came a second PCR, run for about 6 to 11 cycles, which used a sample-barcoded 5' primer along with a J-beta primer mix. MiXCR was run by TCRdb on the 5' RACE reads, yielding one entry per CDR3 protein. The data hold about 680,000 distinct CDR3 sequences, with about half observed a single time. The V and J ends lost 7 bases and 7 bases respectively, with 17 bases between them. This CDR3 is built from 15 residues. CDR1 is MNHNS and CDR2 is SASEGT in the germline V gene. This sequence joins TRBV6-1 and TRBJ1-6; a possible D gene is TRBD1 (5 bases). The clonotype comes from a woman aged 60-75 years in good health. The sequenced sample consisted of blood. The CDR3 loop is CASIKAGTTNSPLHF. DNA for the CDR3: TGTGCCAGCATTAAGGCCGGGACGACAAATTCACCCCTCCACTTT.